This T cell receptor beta chain was recovered during a study of regulatory T cells in long-lasting Graves disease. At least ten counts were recorded for this clonotype. Stated time point: newly diagnosed GD, antithyroid drugs for less than 3 months. RNA isolated from PBMCs was used to make the TCR library. For TCR beta, libraries came from iRepertoire HTBI primers and Arm-PCR of CDR3 regions. TCRdb re-analysed the multiplex PCR reads in MiXCR, keeping a single row per CDR3 protein. The top ten clones hold 30% of a sample with a few hundred thousand distinct CDR3 sequences, around 17% of them seen once. These same data were also listed under a study on T cells in Graves' hyperthyroidism and ophthalmopathy.

This specimen was peripheral blood mononuclear cells (PBMCs), taken at new diagnosis, from a patient treated with antithyroid drugs. This clonotype was sampled from a man between 40 and 49 years old with Graves disease.

For the CDR3, the DNA is TGCAGTGCTAGAGTGGTCGGGGGGATCCCCGAGCAGTACTTC. This sequence encodes CSARVVGGIPEQYF. The chain employs TRBV20-1 and TRBJ2-7; 7 bases are shared with TRBD2. Germline V gives CDR1 DFQATT, CDR2 SNEGSKA (reference sequence). Trimming took 1 base from V and 6 from J; bases not matched to a gene: 9. The CDR3 length is 14 residues.